This T cell receptor beta chain was observed in a study of identical twins. It was template switching that added a universal primer site, and there were unique molecular identifiers on the cDNA. TCRdb processed the 5' RACE reads anew with MiXCR; each CDR3 protein has one entry. The sample carries about 550,000 distinct CDR3 sequences, around 24% recorded once. The study's findings and limits: Weaker excess twin sharing was seen among beta out-of-frame sequences. It was out-of-frame TCR alpha sharing in monozygotic twins that models underestimated.

The CDR3 has 16 residues. Germline V gene lookup returns CDR1 LNHDA and CDR2 SQIVND (reference sequence). V shed 6 bases and J shed 0 bases, with 14 bases lying between them. Among all donors, each was a healthy Caucasian. This clonotype was seen a handful of times. Its antigen remains unknown. These sequences were also reported in another study, on yellow fever vaccine responses in identical twins.

Sequencing was performed on CD4+ T cells sorted from blood. V gene TRBV19 combines with J gene TRBJ2-2; the D gene is possibly TRBD1 (6 bases). The sequence came from a woman aged 18-29 years in good health. In nucleotides, the CDR3 is TGTGCCAGTAGCCCCGGTAGGACAGCGAACACCGGGGAGCTGTTTTTT. Protein product: CASSPGRTANTGELFF.